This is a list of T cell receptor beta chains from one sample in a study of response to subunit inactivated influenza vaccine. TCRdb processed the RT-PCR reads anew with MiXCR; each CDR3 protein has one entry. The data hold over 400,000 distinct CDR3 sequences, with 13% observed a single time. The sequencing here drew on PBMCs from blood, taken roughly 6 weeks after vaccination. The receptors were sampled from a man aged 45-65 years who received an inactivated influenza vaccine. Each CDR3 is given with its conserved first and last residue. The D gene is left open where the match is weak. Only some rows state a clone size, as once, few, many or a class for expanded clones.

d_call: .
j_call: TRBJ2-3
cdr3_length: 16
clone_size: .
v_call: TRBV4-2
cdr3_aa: CASSQDTAPSTDTQYF
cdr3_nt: TGTGCCAGCAGCCAAGATACGGCTCCCAGCACAGATACGCAGTATTTT

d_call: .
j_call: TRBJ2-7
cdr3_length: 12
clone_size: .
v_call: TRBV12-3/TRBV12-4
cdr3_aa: CASRLQGLEQYF
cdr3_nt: TGTGCCAGCAGGCTACAGGGACTCGAGCAGTACTTC

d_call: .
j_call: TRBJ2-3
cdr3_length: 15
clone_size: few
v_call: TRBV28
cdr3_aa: CASSFVRGWTDTQYF
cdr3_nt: TGTGCCAGCAGTTTCGTCAGGGGCTGGACAGATACGCAGTATTTT

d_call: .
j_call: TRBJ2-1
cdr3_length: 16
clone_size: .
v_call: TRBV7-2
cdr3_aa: CASSLAGTPGYNEQFF
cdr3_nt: TGTGCCAGCAGCTTAGCAGGGACGCCGGGGTACAATGAGCAGTTCTTC

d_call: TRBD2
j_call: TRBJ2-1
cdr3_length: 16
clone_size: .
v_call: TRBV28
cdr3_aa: CASSFVGTSGYNEQFF
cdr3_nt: TGTGCCAGCAGTTTTGTGGGGACTAGCGGCTACAATGAGCAGTTCTTC

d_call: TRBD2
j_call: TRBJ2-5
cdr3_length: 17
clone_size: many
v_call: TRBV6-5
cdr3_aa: CASSYSRGERGAGTQYF
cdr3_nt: TGTGCCAGCAGTTACTCGAGGGGCGAGCGGGGGGCGGGGACCCAGTACTTC

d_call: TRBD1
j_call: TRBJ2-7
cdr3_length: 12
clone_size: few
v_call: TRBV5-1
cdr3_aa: CASKETGREQYF
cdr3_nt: TGCGCCAGCAAGGAGACAGGGCGCGAGCAGTACTTC

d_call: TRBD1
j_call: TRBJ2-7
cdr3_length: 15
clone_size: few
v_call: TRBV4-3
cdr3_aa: CASSQGRTGSYEQYF
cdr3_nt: TGCGCCAGCAGCCAAGGCCGGACAGGATCCTACGAGCAGTACTTC

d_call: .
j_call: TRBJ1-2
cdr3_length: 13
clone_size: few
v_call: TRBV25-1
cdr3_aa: CASSVPGVYGYTF
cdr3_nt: TGTGCCAGCAGTGTCCCGGGGGTCTATGGCTACACCTTC

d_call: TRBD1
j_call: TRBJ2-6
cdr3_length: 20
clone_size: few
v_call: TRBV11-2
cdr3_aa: CASSFGVGGQGSSGANVLTF
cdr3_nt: TGTGCCAGCAGCTTCGGTGTGGGGGGACAGGGATCTTCTGGGGCCAACGTCCTGACTTTC

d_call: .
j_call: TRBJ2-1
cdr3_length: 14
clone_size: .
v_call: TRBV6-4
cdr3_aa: CASSDRGAYNEQFF
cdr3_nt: TGTGCCAGCAGTGACAGGGGGGCCTACAATGAGCAGTTCTTC

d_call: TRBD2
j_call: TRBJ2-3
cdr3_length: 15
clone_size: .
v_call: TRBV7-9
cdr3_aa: CASTLGGGAGDTQYF
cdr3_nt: TGTGCCAGCACCCTTGGCGGGGGGGCCGGAGATACGCAGTATTTT

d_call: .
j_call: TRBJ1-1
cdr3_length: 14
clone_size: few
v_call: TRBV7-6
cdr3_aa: CASSLGPRATEAFF
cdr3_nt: TGTGCCAGCAGCCTAGGGCCCCGTGCGACTGAAGCTTTCTTT

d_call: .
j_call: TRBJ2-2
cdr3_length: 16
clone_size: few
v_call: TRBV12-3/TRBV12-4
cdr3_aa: CASSLGRRASTGELFF
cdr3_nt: TGTGCCAGCAGTTTAGGGAGACGGGCCAGCACCGGGGAGCTGTTTTTT

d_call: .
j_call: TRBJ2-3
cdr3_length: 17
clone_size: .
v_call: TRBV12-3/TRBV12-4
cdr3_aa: CASSQAYRVRGTDTQYF
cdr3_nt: TGTGCCAGCAGCCAAGCTTACAGGGTTAGGGGTACAGATACGCAGTATTTT

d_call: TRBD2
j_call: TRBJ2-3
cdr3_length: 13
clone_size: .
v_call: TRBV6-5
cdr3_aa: CASSSSGRITQYF
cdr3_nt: TGTGCCAGCAGTTCTAGCGGGAGGATTACGCAGTATTTT

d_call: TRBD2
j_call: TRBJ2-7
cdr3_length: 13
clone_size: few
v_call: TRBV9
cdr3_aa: CASSRGLAREQYF
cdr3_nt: TGTGCCAGCAGCCGGGGACTAGCGAGAGAGCAGTACTTC

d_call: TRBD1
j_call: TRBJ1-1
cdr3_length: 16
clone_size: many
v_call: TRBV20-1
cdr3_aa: CSAMPPLRTGNTEAFF
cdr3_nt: TGCAGTGCTATGCCCCCCCTTCGGACAGGGAACACTGAAGCTTTCTTT

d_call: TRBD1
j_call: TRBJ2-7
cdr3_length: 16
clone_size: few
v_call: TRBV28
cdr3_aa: CASSLFLGQGNYEQYF
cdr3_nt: TGTGCCAGCAGTTTGTTTTTGGGACAGGGGAACTACGAGCAGTACTTC

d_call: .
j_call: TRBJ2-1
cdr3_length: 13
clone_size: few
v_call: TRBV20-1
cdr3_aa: CSARVWGYNEQFF
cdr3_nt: TGCAGTGCTAGAGTTTGGGGCTACAATGAGCAGTTCTTC

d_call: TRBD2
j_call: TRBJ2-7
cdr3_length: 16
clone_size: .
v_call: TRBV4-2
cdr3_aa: CASSQGGLAGGYEQYF
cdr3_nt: TGTGCCAGCAGCCAGGGGGGACTAGCGGGAGGCTACGAGCAGTACTTC

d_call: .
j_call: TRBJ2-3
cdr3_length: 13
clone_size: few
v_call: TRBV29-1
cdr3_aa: CSVNGIPTDTQYF
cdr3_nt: TGCAGCGTTAACGGGATTCCCACAGATACGCAGTATTTT

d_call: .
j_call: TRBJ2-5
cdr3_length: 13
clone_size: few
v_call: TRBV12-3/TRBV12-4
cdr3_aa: CASSLMGFETQYF
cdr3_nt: TGTGCCAGCAGTTTAATGGGTTTCGAGACCCAGTACTTC

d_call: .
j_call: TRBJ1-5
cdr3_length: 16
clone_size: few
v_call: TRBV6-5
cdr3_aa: CASSYSISGNREPQHF
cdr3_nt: TGTGCCAGCAGTTACTCGATTTCAGGGAACAGGGAGCCCCAGCATTTT

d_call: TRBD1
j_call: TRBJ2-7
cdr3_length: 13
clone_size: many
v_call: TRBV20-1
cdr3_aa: CSARGGRGLEQYF
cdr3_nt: TGCAGTGCTAGAGGCGGCAGGGGGCTCGAGCAGTACTTC

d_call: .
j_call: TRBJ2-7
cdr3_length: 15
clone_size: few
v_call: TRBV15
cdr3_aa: CATSRDVGITYEQYF
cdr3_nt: TGTGCCACCAGCAGAGACGTGGGAATTACCTACGAGCAGTACTTC

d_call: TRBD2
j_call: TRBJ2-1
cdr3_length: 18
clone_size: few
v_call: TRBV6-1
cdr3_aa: CASRRTSGRAYSGNEQFF
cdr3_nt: TGTGCCAGCAGACGGACTAGCGGGAGGGCCTACAGTGGGAATGAGCAGTTCTTC

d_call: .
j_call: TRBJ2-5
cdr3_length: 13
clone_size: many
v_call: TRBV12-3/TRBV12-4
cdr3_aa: CASSFGRPATQYF
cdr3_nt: TGTGCCAGCAGTTTTGGCCGCCCGGCTACCCAGTACTTC

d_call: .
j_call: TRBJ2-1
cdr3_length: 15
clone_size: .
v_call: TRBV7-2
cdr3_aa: CASTRRGRNYNEQFF
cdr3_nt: TGTGCCAGCACCCGCCGGGGGCGCAACTACAATGAGCAGTTCTTC

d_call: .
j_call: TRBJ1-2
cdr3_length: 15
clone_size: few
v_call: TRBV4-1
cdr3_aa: CASSQTQQGVYGYTF
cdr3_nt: TGCGCCAGCAGCCAAACCCAACAGGGCGTCTATGGCTACACCTTC

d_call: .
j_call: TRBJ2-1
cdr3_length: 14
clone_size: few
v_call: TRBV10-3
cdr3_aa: CAISDRAGSDEQFF
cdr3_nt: TGTGCCATCAGTGATAGGGCGGGAAGCGATGAGCAGTTCTTC

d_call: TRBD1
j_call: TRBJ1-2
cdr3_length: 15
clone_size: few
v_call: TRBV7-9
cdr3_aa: CASSLAWTGGYGYTF
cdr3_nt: TGTGCCAGCAGCTTAGCTTGGACAGGGGGCTATGGCTACACCTTC

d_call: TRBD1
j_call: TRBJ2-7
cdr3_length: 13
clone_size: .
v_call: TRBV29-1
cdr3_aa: CSAGTGKEYEQYF
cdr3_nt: TGCAGCGCCGGGACAGGGAAGGAGTACGAGCAGTACTTC

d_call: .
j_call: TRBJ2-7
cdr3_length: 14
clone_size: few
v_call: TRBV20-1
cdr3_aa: CSASIGSNSYEQYF
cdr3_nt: TGCAGTGCTAGTATTGGGAGTAACTCCTACGAGCAGTACTTC

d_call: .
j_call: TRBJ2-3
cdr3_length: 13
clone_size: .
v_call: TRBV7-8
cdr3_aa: CASSLAQVDTQYF
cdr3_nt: TGTGCCAGCAGCTTAGCGCAGGTAGATACGCAGTATTTT

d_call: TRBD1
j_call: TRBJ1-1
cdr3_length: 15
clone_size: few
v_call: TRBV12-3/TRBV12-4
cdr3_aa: CASSLGAGGITEAFF
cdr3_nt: TGTGCCAGCAGTTTAGGGGCAGGGGGCATCACTGAAGCTTTCTTT

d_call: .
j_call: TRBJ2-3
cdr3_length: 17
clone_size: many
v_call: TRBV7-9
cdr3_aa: CASSLPRTGSRTDTQYF
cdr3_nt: TGTGCCAGCAGCTTACCCCGTACAGGGTCAAGAACAGATACGCAGTATTTT

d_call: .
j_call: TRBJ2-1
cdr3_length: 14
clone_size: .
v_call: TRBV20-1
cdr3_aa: CSARRGRPYNEQFF
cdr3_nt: TGCAGTGCTAGACGTGGGAGACCCTACAATGAGCAGTTCTTC

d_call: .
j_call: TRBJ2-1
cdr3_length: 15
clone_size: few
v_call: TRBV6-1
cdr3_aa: CASRFLGGVHNEQFF
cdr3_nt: TGTGCCAGCAGGTTCTTAGGGGGGGTACACAATGAGCAGTTCTTC

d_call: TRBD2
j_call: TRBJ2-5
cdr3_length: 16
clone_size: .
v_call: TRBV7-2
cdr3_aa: CASSLARRGGRETQYF
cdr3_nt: TGTGCCAGCAGCTTAGCTCGGCGGGGGGGCAGAGAGACCCAGTACTTC

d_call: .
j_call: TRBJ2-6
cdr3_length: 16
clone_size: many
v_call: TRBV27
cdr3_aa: CASSPYTNSGANVLTF
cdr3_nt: TGTGCCAGCAGTCCATACACAAACTCTGGGGCCAACGTCCTGACTTTC

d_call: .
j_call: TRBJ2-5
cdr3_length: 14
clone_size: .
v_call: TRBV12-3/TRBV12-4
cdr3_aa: CASSLISPWEKQYF
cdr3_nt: TGTGCCAGCAGTTTAATCTCTCCTTGGGAGAAACAGTACTTC

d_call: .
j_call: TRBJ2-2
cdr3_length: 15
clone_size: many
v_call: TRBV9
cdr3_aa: CASSVAGTNTGELFF
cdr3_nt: TGTGCCAGCAGCGTAGCGGGGACGAACACCGGGGAGCTGTTTTTT

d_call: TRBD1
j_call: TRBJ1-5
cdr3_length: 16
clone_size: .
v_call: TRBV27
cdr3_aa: CASRYTGGDSNQPQHF
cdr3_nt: TGTGCCAGCAGGTATACAGGGGGCGATAGCAATCAGCCCCAGCATTTT

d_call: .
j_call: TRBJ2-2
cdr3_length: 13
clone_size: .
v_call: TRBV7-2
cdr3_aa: CASSSVRTGELFF
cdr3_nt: TGTGCCAGCAGCTCCGTTCGGACCGGGGAGCTGTTTTTT

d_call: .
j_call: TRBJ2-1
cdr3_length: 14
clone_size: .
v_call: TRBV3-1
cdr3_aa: CASSQASTPNEQFF
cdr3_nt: TGTGCCAGCAGCCAGGCTAGTACCCCAAACGAGCAGTTCTTC

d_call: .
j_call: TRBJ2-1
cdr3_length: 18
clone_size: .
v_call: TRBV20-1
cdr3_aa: CSASIPTGPSGAYNEQFF
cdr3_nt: TGCAGTGCAAGTATCCCCACGGGCCCCTCCGGGGCATACAATGAGCAGTTCTTC

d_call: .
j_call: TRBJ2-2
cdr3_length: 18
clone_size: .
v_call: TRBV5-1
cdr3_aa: CASKQRKLTLSNTGELFF
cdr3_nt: TGCGCCAGCAAACAACGGAAGCTTACCCTTTCGAACACCGGGGAGCTGTTTTTT

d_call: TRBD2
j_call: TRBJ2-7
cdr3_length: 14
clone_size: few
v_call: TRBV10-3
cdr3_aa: CAIRTGLADYEQYF
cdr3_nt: TGTGCCATCAGGACCGGACTAGCAGACTACGAGCAGTACTTC

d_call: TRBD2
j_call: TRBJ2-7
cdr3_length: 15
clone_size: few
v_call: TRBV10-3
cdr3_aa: CAISSTSGSSYEQYF
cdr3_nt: TGTGCCATCAGCTCAACTAGCGGCTCCTCCTACGAGCAGTACTTC

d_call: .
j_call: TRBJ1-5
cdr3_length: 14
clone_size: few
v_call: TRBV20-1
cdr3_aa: CSARVTHSNQPQHF
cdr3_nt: TGCAGTGCTAGAGTGACCCATAGCAATCAGCCCCAGCATTTT

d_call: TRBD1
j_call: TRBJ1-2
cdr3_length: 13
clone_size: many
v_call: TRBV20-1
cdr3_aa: CSALGSGGYGYTF
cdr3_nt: TGCAGTGCTCTAGGGTCAGGGGGCTATGGCTACACCTTC

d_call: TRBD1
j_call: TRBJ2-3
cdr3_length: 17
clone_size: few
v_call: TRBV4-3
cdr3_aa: CASSQRRRTGPTDTQYF
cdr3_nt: TGCGCCAGCAGCCAGAGACGTCGGACAGGGCCCACAGATACGCAGTATTTT

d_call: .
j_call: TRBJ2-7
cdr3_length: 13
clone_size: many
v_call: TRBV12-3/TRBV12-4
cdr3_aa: CASSFGQPYEQYF
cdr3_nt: TGTGCCAGCAGTTTCGGACAGCCCTACGAGCAGTACTTC

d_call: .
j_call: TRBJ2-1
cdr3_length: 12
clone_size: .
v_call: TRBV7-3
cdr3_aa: CASSLNGLVQFF
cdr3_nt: TGTGCCAGCAGCTTAAACGGCTTGGTGCAGTTCTTC

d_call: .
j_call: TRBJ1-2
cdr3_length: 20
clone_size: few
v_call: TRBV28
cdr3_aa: CASSLGPRGLGSLDNYGYTF
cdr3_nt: TGTGCCAGCAGTTTAGGTCCCCGGGGCTTGGGCAGCCTTGATAACTATGGCTACACCTTC